Below, 10 T cell receptor beta chains from the same sample are listed, as sequenced in a study of molecular identifiers for immune sequencing clone quantification listed by TCRdb under 2018. The receptor library was made with PCR. The reads were generated on an Illumina HiSeq 4000. TCRdb reprocessed the public reads (quality trimming at Q25 with fastp, clone calling with MiXCR) and kept in-frame beta chains. Each entry merges the rows of one CDR3 protein and shows their most common DNA and genes. The table for this sample lists about 510,000 distinct CDR3 sequences; about a fifth of them were counted only once. Of the sample, around 0.84% is held by the ten largest clones. Input material: naive CD8+ T cells from blood, with Jurkat cell RNA spiked in. The intended sense of this specimen's cell subset or site label: FACS-sorted CD8+CD4-CCR7+CD45RA+ naive T cells. The receptor source for this set is a human donor in good health. Some libraries in this study had Jurkat cell RNA spiked in.

This clonotype was seen only a few times. This chain links TRBV5-1 with TRBJ2-7; D possibly uses TRBD1 or TRBD2 (5 bases each). This CDR3 is built from 16 residues. The ends were cut back, 0 bases at V and 0 bases at J, with 13 bases in the middle. Looked up from germline, CDR1 is SGHRS and CDR2 is YFSETQ. CDR3 amino acids: CASSLVTGTDSYEQYF. CDR3 coding DNA: TGCGCCAGCAGCTTGGTCACCGGGACGGACTCCTACGAGCAGTACTTC.

This clonotype was recorded many times. The genes are TRBV13 and TRBJ2-3; D call uncertain. Trimming took 6 bases from V and 0 from J, leaving 4 bases between them. Germline V CDR1 and CDR2: PRHDT, FYEKMQ (reference sequence). The CDR3 is 12 amino acids. CDR3 DNA sequence: TGTGCCAGCAGGATGAGCACAGATACGCAGTATTTT. Translated: CASRMSTDTQYF.

This clonotype came up a few times. The chain employs TRBV7-9 and TRBJ1-1; D gene unclear. The CDR3 runs 16 residues. CDR1 and CDR2 (germline): SEHNR, FQNEAQ (reference sequence). With 0 bases removed from V and 7 bases from J, the gap between germline ends came to 18 bases. The CDR3: CASSLAFPTPAGEAFF. The CDR3 DNA is TGTGCCAGCAGCTTAGCGTTTCCTACCCCAGCGGGTGAAGCTTTCTTT.

About this clonotype itself: This may stem from a read error, because a much larger clone lies one nucleotide away. V and J are TRBV13 and TRBJ2-2, with D tentatively TRBD2 (5 bases). The CDR3 totals 15 residues. CDR1 is PRHDT and CDR2 is FYEKMQ in the germline V gene (reference sequence). CDR3 sequence reads: CASSLGRRNTGELLF. DNA for the CDR3: TGTGCCAGCAGCTTAGGGCGGAGGAACACCGGGGAGCTGCTTTTT.

In regard to this clonotype: The germline gene is not matched at one end of the junction; a read error may be the cause. The chain is built from TRBV3-1 and TRBJ2-5; TRBD1 is a possible D gene (5 bases). This CDR3 has 14 residues. Germline lookup yields CDR1 LGHDT and CDR2 YNNKEL (reference sequence). The CDR3 reads CAGSQHTGSETQYF. The CDR3 DNA reads TGTGCCGGCAGCCAGCACACAGGATCCGAGACCCAGTACTTC.

Turning to this clonotype: One end of the junction varies from germline; a read error may be responsible. V and J are TRBV4-3 and TRBJ2-1; tentative D call: TRBD2 (5 bases). Germline V gene lookup returns CDR1 LGHNA and CDR2 YSLEER. The CDR3 extends over 14 amino acids. The CDR3, as DNA: TGCGTCAGCAGCCCGGGGTACAACTACAATGAGCAGTTCTTC. Translating gives CVSSPGYNYNEQFF.

The rearrangement links TRBV19 to TRBJ1-5; no clear D. The V and J ends lost 7 bases and 2 bases respectively, with 15 bases between them. The germline gives CDR1 LNHDA, CDR2 SQIVND (reference sequence). CDR3 length: 15 residues. CDR3 nucleotide sequence: TGTGCCAGTAATCCGACCGGAAGGGGCAATCAGCCCCAGCATTTT. It codes for CASNPTGRGNQPQHF.

In its sample, this clonotype was seen a few times. CDR3 in amino acids: CSANRDSSYEQYF. The CDR3, as DNA: TGCAGTGCTAACAGGGACAGCTCCTACGAGCAGTACTTC. The V call is TRBV20-1, the J call TRBJ2-7, with TRBD1 identical over 7 bases. CDR1 and CDR2 (germline): DFQATT, SNEGSKA (reference sequence). V shed 4 bases, J shed 0 bases, and the junction held 3 bases outside the gene matches. The CDR3 length is 13 residues.

The rearrangement uses TRBV15 and TRBJ2-5, with TRBD1 identical over 11 bases. The CDR3 loop spans 15 amino acids. Germline CDR1 LNHNV, CDR2 YYDKDF (reference sequence). V lost 4 bases and J lost 4; bases outside the gene matches: 5. CDR3 nucleotide sequence: TGTGCCACCAGCATCGGGACAGGGGGTGGAGAGACCCAGTACTTC. Encoded protein: CATSIGTGGGETQYF.

This clonotype has only a few counts. The J gene is TRBJ1-5, the V gene TRBV24-1; D ambiguous. The germline V gene has CDR1 KGHDR and CDR2 SFDVKD. V lost 4 bases to trimming and J lost 0 bases, with 9 bases between them. The CDR3 runs to 15 residues. CDR3 sequence (DNA): TGTGCCACCAGTGAGGTTTACTATAGCAATCAGCCCCAGCATTTT. It codes for CATSEVYYSNQPQHF.